The 11 T cell receptor beta chains below all came from one sample that was sequenced in a study of T cell repertoires in cytomegalovirus infection. Each CDR3 protein gets one entry after TCRdb re-called the reads with MiXCR. The table includes 570,000 or so distinct CDR3 sequences, approximately 40% detected once. The antigens these receptors bind are not known. The specimen comprised cultured PBMCs, sampled from culture after CMV antigen stimulation. The receptors here all came from a human donor in good health (CMV status not recorded). Some clones in this sample may be carry-over from other donors' samples.

This clonotype occurred a few times. This chain links TRBV6-6 with TRBJ2-7, with D uncertain. In germline, CDR1 is MNHNY, CDR2 SVGAGI (reference sequence). Between the trimmed V and J ends, which lost 2 bases and 6 bases, there was a span of 11 bases. CDR3 length equals 13 residues. CDR3 DNA: TGTGCCAGCAGTTACCAGGTTGGGATCGAGCAGTACTTC. Translation: CASSYQVGIEQYF.

The chain couples TRBV28 to TRBJ1-5; D uncertain. Germline-derived CDR1 and CDR2 are MDHEN and SYDVKM. The CDR3 has 14 residues. Trimming pared 3 bases from V and 7 bases from J, leaving 13 bases between. The CDR3 reads CASSFRPLRQPQHF. CDR3 coding DNA: TGTGCCAGCAGTTTTCGGCCATTAAGGCAGCCCCAGCATTTT.

This sequence joins TRBV7-9 and TRBJ1-1, with a possible D match to TRBD1 (5 bases). The CDR3 loop spans 13 amino acids. Trimming removed 5 bases from V and 6 bases from J, with 13 bases in between. The germline CDR1 and CDR2 sequences are SEHNR and FQNEAQ (reference sequence). The DNA of the CDR3 is TGTGCCAGCAGCCTTTTATGGGACTCTGAAGCTTTCTTT. Translation gives CASSLLWDSEAFF.

V usage is TRBV12-3 or TRBV12-4 and J usage is TRBJ2-2; 7 bases are shared with TRBD1. CDR3 length: 16 residues. J lost 0 bases, V lost 4 bases, and 5 bases had no gene match. The CDR3: CASSSDDRANTGELFF. The CDR3 DNA sequence: TGTGCCAGCAGTTCCGACGACAGGGCGAACACCGGGGAGCTGTTTTTT.

The gene calls are TRBV7-9 and TRBJ2-7; tentative D call: TRBD2 (6 bases). The CDR3 is made up of 18 amino acids. The germline V and J ends were trimmed by 2 bases and 2 bases, with 22 bases remaining between them. In germline, CDR1 is SEHNR, CDR2 FQNEAQ (reference sequence). Here the CDR3 reads CASSLRLSRGRRAYEQYF. DNA of the CDR3: TGTGCCAGCAGCTTACGTCTTTCGCGGGGACGGCGAGCCTACGAGCAGTACTTC.

The CDR3 region is CASSLASSGGTQYF. CDR3 DNA: TGTGCCAGCAGCTTAGCCTCCTCTGGGGGGACCCAGTACTTC. The chain recombines TRBV7-8 with TRBJ2-5, with D perhaps matching TRBD1 or TRBD2 (5 bases each). Trimming removed 0 bases at V and 7 bases at J, with 12 bases between. The CDR3 has 14 residues. The germline CDR1 and CDR2 sequences are SGHVS and FQNEAQ.

This clonotype appeared a few times. The rearrangement uses TRBV7-9 and TRBJ2-7; possibly TRBD1 for D (8 bases). Germline CDR1 reads SEHNR; CDR2 reads FQNEAQ (reference sequence). CDR3 length equals 18 residues. V dropped 5 bases and J dropped 2 bases, with 25 bases sitting between them. CDR3 loop: CASSPTGRGQGATYEQYF. CDR3 coding DNA: TGTGCCAGCAGCCCAACTGGGAGGGGGCAGGGGGCGACCTACGAGCAGTACTTC. Based on the CDR3 plus reference TRBV7-9 and TRBJ2-7, the full variable domain is DTGVSQNPRHKITKRGQNVTFRCDPISEHNRLYWYRQTLGQGPEFLTYFQNEAQLEKSRLLSDRFSAERPKGSFSTLEIQRTEQGDSAMYLCASSPTGRGQGATYEQYFGPGTRLTVT.

In this sample, this clonotype turned up a few times. The rearrangement joins TRBV7-6 to TRBJ2-7, with D possibly being TRBD1 (5 bases). This CDR3 is built from 11 residues. V was pared by 6 bases and J by 6 bases, with 9 bases between. CDR1 is SGHVS and CDR2 is FNYEAQ in the germline V gene. This CDR3 is CASSPTGEQYF. The CDR3 DNA reads TGTGCCAGCAGTCCCACAGGCGAGCAGTACTTC.

The chain is built from TRBV12-3 or TRBV12-4 and TRBJ2-7; 11 nucleotides line up with TRBD2. The CDR3 contains 14 residues. The V and J ends lost 6 bases and 4 bases, in that order; junction bases with no gene match: 5. CDR3 sequence (DNA): TGTGCCAGCAGCTCGACTAGCGGGGTATACGAGCAGTACTTC. This encodes CASSSTSGVYEQYF.

The rearrangement joins TRBV7-2 to TRBJ2-1; possible D gene TRBD1, 5 bases. Trimming removed 6 bases at V and 8 bases at J, with 11 bases between. Germline CDR1 is SGHTA and CDR2 is FQGNSA. The CDR3 has 12 residues. CDR3 residues: CASSRRGYEQFF. The CDR3 DNA reads as TGTGCCAGCAGTCGTAGGGGCTATGAGCAGTTCTTC. Based on the CDR3 plus reference TRBV7-2 and TRBJ2-1, the full variable domain is GAGVSQSPSNKVTEKGKDVELRCDPISGHTALYWYRQSLGQGLEFLIYFQGNSAPDKSGLPSDRFSAERTGGSVSTLTIQRTQQEDSAVYLCASSRRGYEQFFGPGTRLTVL.

This clonotype was detected ten times or more. This chain uses TRBV7-2 with TRBJ2-4, with D perhaps matching TRBD2 (6 bases). The V end lost 1 base, the J end lost 0 bases, and 13 bases lay between the germline ends. Germline CDR1 is SGHTA and CDR2 is FQGNSA. There are 17 residues in the CDR3. The CDR3: CASSLVWGGIAKNIQYF. The CDR3 DNA follows: TGTGCCAGCAGCTTAGTGTGGGGCGGGATAGCCAAAAACATTCAGTACTTC.